Shown below are 9 T cell receptor beta chains from a single sample sequenced in a study of T-cell reconstitution after alpha-beta-depleted transplantation in children. A library of TCRbeta sequences, prepared with unique molecular identifiers, was generated. TCRdb reprocessed the PCR reads with MiXCR, giving one entry per CDR3 protein. The sample has approximately 340,000 distinct CDR3 sequences; around 10% are singletons. The sequencing used PBMCs from the stem cell graft donor, collected from the stem cell graft. These TCRs come from a human donor who donated a stem cell graft to a child with acute lymphoblastic leukemia.

This clonotype was observed a few times. CDR3 in DNA: TGCGCCAGCAGCTTGGATCCAATGCGTGCAGCTAATGAAAAACTGTTTTTT. Protein sequence: CASSLDPMRAANEKLFF. V gene TRBV5-1 combines with J gene TRBJ1-4; no firm D call. Per the germline V gene, CDR1 is SGHRS and CDR2 is YFSETQ. This CDR3 has 17 amino acids. V was shortened by 0 bases and J by 3 bases, with 15 bases between the two germline ends.

This clonotype came up a few times. The chain has TRBV7-9 and TRBJ2-7, with 7 bases matching TRBD2. Germline CDR1 is SEHNR and CDR2 is FQNEAQ (reference sequence). J was trimmed by 3 bases and V by 2 bases; bases with no gene match: 7. The CDR3 is 15 amino acids. Here the CDR3 DNA reads TGTGCCAGCAGCTTATCCCGCGGGAGAAACTACGAGCAGTACTTC. Translating gives CASSLSRGRNYEQYF. The full variable domain, its missing parts supplied by reference TRBV7-9 and TRBJ2-7, is DTGVSQNPRHKITKRGQNVTFRCDPISEHNRLYWYRQTLGQGPEFLTYFQNEAQLEKSRLLSDRFSAERPKGSFSTLEIQRTEQGDSAMYLCASSLSRGRNYEQYFGPGTRLTVT.

V usage is TRBV5-1 and J usage is TRBJ2-1, with TRBD2 identical over 11 bases. This CDR3 region has 18 residues. Germline CDR1 SGHRS, CDR2 YFSETQ. J lost 6 bases, V lost 1 base, and 12 bases had no gene match. The CDR3 is CASSLWIAGGPSPNEQFF. In nucleotides, the CDR3 is TGCGCCAGCAGCTTGTGGATAGCGGGAGGGCCGAGTCCCAATGAGCAGTTCTTC.

This clonotype showed up just a few times. The chain combines TRBV7-3 with TRBJ1-6; D gene uncertain. The CDR3 loop spans 12 amino acids. Germline values: CDR1 SGHTA, CDR2 FQGTGA. V lost 2 bases to trimming and J lost 7 bases, with 3 bases between them. The CDR3 nucleotides read TGTGCCAGCAGCTTAGTAAATTCACCCCTCCACTTT. It is translated as CASSLVNSPLHF.

This clonotype showed up many times. The CDR3 nucleotides read TGTGCCAGCAGTCAGACAGTCAACGAGCAGTACTTC. This translates into CASSQTVNEQYF. V and J are TRBV6-2 or TRBV6-3 and TRBJ2-7, with a weak D call TRBD1 (5 bases). V gave up 5 bases and J gave up 5 bases, with 10 bases separating them. CDR1 is MNHEY, CDR2 SVGEGT, per germline. The CDR3 extends over 12 amino acids.

This chain joins TRBV7-3 and TRBJ2-1; D is uncertain. CDR3 length equals 12 residues. The V and J ends lost 5 bases and 5 bases respectively, with 7 bases between them. CDR1 and CDR2 (germline): SGHTA, FQGTGA. The CDR3 sequence is CASSQGHNEQFF. CDR3 nucleotide sequence: TGTGCCAGCAGCCAAGGGCACAATGAGCAGTTCTTC.

This clonotype has more than one count but fewer than ten. CDR3 sequence: CASSQETPRTGHNSPLHF. The CDR3, as DNA: TGTGCCAGCAGCCAAGAAACCCCCCGGACAGGGCACAATTCACCCCTCCACTTT. The V and J genes are TRBV4-2 and TRBJ1-6, with 8 bases that match TRBD1. This CDR3 comprises 18 residues. Losses at the gene ends were 0 bases for V and 7 bases for J; bases not matched to a gene: 11. From germline, CDR1 is LGHNA and CDR2 YNFKEQ.

This clonotype was recorded many times. The chain recombines TRBV5-1 with TRBJ2-5, with D possibly called TRBD1 or TRBD2 (5 bases each). The CDR3 extends over 13 amino acids. Germline values: CDR1 SGHRS, CDR2 YFSETQ. The V gene lost 2 bases and the J gene lost 3 bases, with 8 bases spanning the gap. CDR3 in amino acids: CASSLGTEETQYF. The CDR3 region has the DNA TGCGCCAGCAGCTTAGGGACGGAAGAGACCCAGTACTTC.

This clonotype was seen a few times. CDR3: CASSSAEGSLWFF. The CDR3 region has the DNA TGTGCCAGCAGCTCGGCTGAGGGGAGTCTTTGGTTCTTC. The chain employs TRBV2 and TRBJ2-1; D is tentatively TRBD1 or TRBD2 (5 bases each). Trimming stripped 6 bases from V and 15 bases from J, with 21 bases between. The germline V gene encodes CDR1 SNHLY and CDR2 FYNNEI. The CDR3 has 13 amino acids.